Below, 27 T cell receptor beta chains from the same sample are listed, as sequenced in a study of T-cell memory formation after mild COVID-19. TCRdb processed the 5' RACE reads anew with MiXCR; each CDR3 protein has one entry. The sample holds 280,000 or so distinct CDR3 sequences, approximately 7.6% seen once. The sequencing sample was made of PBMCs or a T cell subset sorted from them (not recorded which). The origin of the receptors is a man aged 18 to 30 who had mild COVID-19 (a few samples of this study predate the infection). Cell type and time point are not known.

The chain carries TRBV20-1 and TRBJ2-1, with TRBD2 identical over 11 bases. This CDR3 is built from 13 residues. Germline V CDR1 and CDR2: DFQATT, SNEGSKA (reference sequence). The CDR3 coding sequence is TGCAGCGAATTAGCGGGGGGGTACAATGAGCAGTTCTTC. It specifies CSELAGGYNEQFF.

This clonotype was observed a few times. As DNA, the CDR3 is TGTGCCAGCAGTTTATCGGTTGCTCGGCCCCAGCATTTT. This encodes CASSLSVARPQHF. This chain links TRBV28 with TRBJ1-5, with D hard to call. Trimming stripped 1 base from V and 9 bases from J, with 10 bases between. Germline V lookup: CDR1 MDHEN, CDR2 SYDVKM. The CDR3 is made up of 13 amino acids. The full variable domain, with the rest looked up from reference TRBV28 and TRBJ1-5, is DVKVTQSSRYLVKRTGEKVFLECVQDMDHENMFWYRQDPGLGLRLIYFSYDVKMKEKGDIPEGYSVSREKKERFSLILESASTNQTSMYLCASSLSVARPQHFGDGTRLSIL.

This chain joins TRBV4-1 and TRBJ1-1; 11 bases map to TRBD1. CDR1 is MGHRA, CDR2 YSYEKL, per germline. CDR3 size: 15 residues. With V trimmed by 3 bases and J by 5 bases, 5 bases remained unmatched. The CDR3 DNA is TGCGCCAGCAGCCACGGACAGGGGGCAAGGACTGAAGCTTTCTTT. Translating it yields CASSHGQGARTEAFF.

This clonotype was seen repeatedly, ten times or more. This sequence joins TRBV7-9 and TRBJ1-2, with D maybe TRBD1 (6 bases). V lost 5 bases, J lost 8 bases, and 24 bases lay in between. There are 16 residues in the CDR3. Germline CDR1 and CDR2: SEHNR and FQNEAQ (reference sequence). This CDR3 reads CASSNAPLTGPRGYTF. The CDR3 DNA reads as TGTGCCAGCAGCAACGCGCCCCTAACAGGGCCGCGGGGCTACACCTTC.

This clonotype came up a few times. This chain uses TRBV29-1 with TRBJ2-1; TRBD2 matches 7 bases. Germline-derived CDR1 and CDR2 are SQVTM and ANQGSEA. J was trimmed by 3 bases and V by 0 bases; bases with no gene match: 5. This CDR3 region has 15 residues. The CDR3 nucleotides read TGCAGCGTTGAAGAACCCGGACTAGTCTACAATGAGCAGTTCTTC. Amino acid sequence: CSVEEPGLVYNEQFF.

The chain joins TRBV18 to TRBJ1-6; D gene ambiguous. The ends were cut back, 7 bases at V and 0 bases at J, with 4 bases in the middle. The germline V gene has CDR1 KGHSH and CDR2 LQKENI. The CDR3 length is 13 residues. This CDR3 reads CASLSSYNSPLHF. CDR3 coding DNA: TGTGCCAGCTTGAGCTCCTATAATTCACCCCTCCACTTT.

This clonotype was recorded only once. Written as DNA, the CDR3 is TGTGCCAGCAGTTCCAACCCTTCGGGCAAAGTGTACTTC. Protein sequence: CASSSNPSGKVYF. The V call is TRBV6-6, the J call TRBJ2-7; D remains unclear. Trimming removed 4 bases from V and 12 bases from J, with 19 bases in between. There are 13 residues in the CDR3. Germline CDR1 is MNHNY and CDR2 is SVGAGI (reference sequence).

The table lists this clonotype with a few counts. The chain joins TRBV25-1 to TRBJ2-5; D might be TRBD2 (7 bases). Trimming removed 4 bases at V and 4 bases at J, with 13 bases between. The CDR3 extends over 14 amino acids. CDR1 is MGHDK, CDR2 SYGVNS, per germline. The CDR3 sequence: CASSGEGHLETQYF. CDR3 in DNA: TGTGCCAGCAGTGGGGAGGGACACCTAGAGACCCAGTACTTC.

This clonotype turned up a few times. This sequence joins TRBV28 and TRBJ2-3, with 10 bases fitting TRBD1. The V gene end was trimmed by 10 bases and the J gene end by 4 bases; junction bases not matched to a gene: 8. This CDR3 has 14 amino acids. CDR1 and CDR2 (germline): MDHEN, SYDVKM. CDR3 region: CAICRDRGSDTQYF. The CDR3 nucleotides are TGTGCCATATGCCGGGACAGGGGCTCAGATACGCAGTATTTT.

The CDR3 sequence: CATSDTSDTDTQYF. DNA of the CDR3: TGTGCCACCAGTGATACGTCAGACACAGATACGCAGTATTTT. The chain recombines TRBV24-1 with TRBJ2-3; D gene unclear. The CDR3 is made up of 14 amino acids. Trimming left V 3 bases short and J 2 bases short, with 8 bases between. Germline lookup yields CDR1 KGHDR and CDR2 SFDVKD.

This clonotype appeared a few times. The J gene is TRBJ2-1, the V gene TRBV6-1; D remains ambiguous. The CDR3 covers 13 residues. V dropped 3 bases and J dropped 5 bases, with 8 bases sitting between them. The germline gives CDR1 MNHNS, CDR2 SASEGT. The CDR3 protein is CASSDRANNEQFF. CDR3 bases: TGTGCCAGCAGTGATCGGGCAAACAATGAGCAGTTCTTC.

This clonotype turned up a few times. The genes are TRBV28 and TRBJ2-5, with 7 positions matching TRBD1. In germline, CDR1 is MDHEN, CDR2 SYDVKM. Germline trimming cut 4 bases from V and 5 bases from J; bases unmatched to any gene: 13. There are 16 residues in the CDR3. The CDR3 DNA sequence: TGTGCCAGCAGTTCAAACAGGGGAGTAGGAAGGGAGACCCAGTACTTC. Protein product: CASSSNRGVGRETQYF.

In this sample, this clonotype turned up a few times. The CDR3 region is CASSSINTGELFF. CDR3 coding DNA: TGTGCCAGCAGCTCCATTAACACCGGGGAGCTGTTTTTT. The V call is TRBV7-2, the J call TRBJ2-2; no firm D call. CDR1 and CDR2 (germline): SGHTA, FQGNSA. Trimming took 4 bases from V and 2 from J, leaving 5 bases between them. The CDR3 has 13 amino acids.

V and J are TRBV4-2 and TRBJ2-2, with no clear D. Looked up from germline, CDR1 is LGHNA and CDR2 is YNFKEQ. Trimming removed 0 bases at V and 7 bases at J, with 18 bases between. This CDR3 has 17 residues. CDR3: CASSQEIKFKGDGELFF. The DNA of the CDR3 is TGTGCCAGCAGCCAAGAGATTAAGTTCAAGGGTGACGGGGAGCTGTTTTTT.

The chain recombines TRBV6-5 with TRBJ1-2; D gene uncertain. This CDR3 contains 14 residues. V was clipped by 0 bases and J by 8 bases, with 13 bases between them. The germline V gene encodes CDR1 MNHEY and CDR2 SVGAGI. The CDR3 region is CASSYSSGLWGYTF. The DNA of the CDR3 is TGTGCCAGCAGTTACTCATCCGGGCTTTGGGGCTACACCTTC.

This clonotype was picked up many times. V usage is TRBV20-1 and J usage is TRBJ1-3; D perhaps matches TRBD1 (6 bases). V lost 6 bases to trimming and J lost 11 bases, with 17 bases between them. This CDR3 spans 12 amino acids. Germline lookup yields CDR1 DFQATT and CDR2 SNEGSKA (reference sequence). In DNA form, the CDR3 reads TGCAGTGCGCAATTACAGGGAACCGCCATATATTTT. Protein: CSAQLQGTAIYF.

The sample holds many counts of this clonotype. The chain couples TRBV7-7 to TRBJ2-1; D is possibly TRBD2 (6 bases). V lost 3 bases to trimming and J lost 6 bases, with 15 bases between them. The CDR3 has 15 residues. CDR1 and CDR2 from the germline V gene are SSHAT and FNYEAQ (reference sequence). CDR3 DNA sequence: TGTGCCAGCAGCTTTGGCGGGGTATTTGGCAATGAGCAGTTCTTC. Its protein product is CASSFGGVFGNEQFF.

This clonotype was seen only a few times. This sequence joins TRBV12-3 or TRBV12-4 and TRBJ1-3; no clear D gene. Trimming took 2 bases from V and 3 from J, leaving 8 bases between them. This CDR3 region has 14 residues. CDR3 sequence reads: CASSLLGNGNTIYF. CDR3 coding DNA: TGTGCCAGCAGTTTATTGGGCAATGGAAACACCATATATTTT.

The rearrangement links TRBV7-2 to TRBJ2-3; TRBD2 agrees at 8 bases. The CDR3 runs 14 residues. With 5 bases clipped from V and 5 bases from J, the junction kept 6 bases outside the gene matches. The V gene's germline CDR1 is SGHTA and CDR2 FQGNSA. The CDR3 DNA follows: TGTGCCAGCAGCCCGACTAGCGAGGGAGATACGCAGTATTTT. It is translated as CASSPTSEGDTQYF.

This clonotype was seen only a few times. The V gene is TRBV20-1, the J gene TRBJ2-3, with D possibly being TRBD2 (6 bases). Germline V gene data show CDR1 as DFQATT and CDR2 as SNEGSKA (reference sequence). Between the trimmed V and J ends, which lost 5 bases and 4 bases, there was a span of 13 bases. This CDR3 comprises 13 residues. CDR3 in DNA: TGCAGTGCTCTGGGGCGGGATGCAGATACGCAGTATTTT. Amino acid sequence: CSALGRDADTQYF.

The chain recombines TRBV5-1 with TRBJ2-3, with D possibly being TRBD2 (6 bases). This CDR3 comprises 15 residues. The germline V gene has CDR1 SGHRS and CDR2 YFSETQ. Trimming took 5 bases from V and 0 from J, leaving 13 bases between them. The CDR3 DNA reads as TGCGCCAGCAGTCACCGGACTATTAGCACAGATACGCAGTATTTT. This encodes CASSHRTISTDTQYF.

This clonotype was observed many times. The rearrangement links TRBV7-9 to TRBJ1-2, with 8 bases aligning to TRBD1. Germline trimming cut 0 bases from V and 4 bases from J; bases unmatched to any gene: 1. Germline CDR1 reads SEHNR; CDR2 reads FQNEAQ (reference sequence). The CDR3 totals 14 residues. In DNA form, the CDR3 reads TGTGCCAGCAGCTTAGCTACAGGGGGCTATGGCTACACCTTC. Protein sequence: CASSLATGGYGYTF.

This chain links TRBV24-1 with TRBJ2-3, with a weak D call TRBD2 (5 bases). Per the germline V gene, CDR1 is KGHDR and CDR2 is SFDVKD. The CDR3 contains 14 residues. V shed 5 bases and J shed 0 bases, with 8 bases lying between them. The CDR3 nucleotides are TGTGCCACCAGTGGAGCGGCAAGCACAGATACGCAGTATTTT. Residues: CATSGAASTDTQYF.

V is TRBV6-5 and J is TRBJ1-6; TRBD1 aligns across 7 bases. V trimming: 2 bases; J trimming: 8 bases; junction bases outside the gene matches: 6. Germline-derived CDR1 and CDR2 are MNHEY and SVGAGI. The CDR3 runs 15 residues. CDR3 region: CASSYTTGVDSPLHF. The DNA of the CDR3 is TGTGCCAGCAGTTACACCACAGGGGTAGATTCACCCCTCCACTTT.

A few counts support this clonotype. DNA of the CDR3: TGTGCCACCAGCAGAGAAGGGGGGGCCTATGGCTACACCTTC. This encodes CATSREGGAYGYTF. The rearrangement uses TRBV15 and TRBJ1-2; maybe TRBD1 (6 bases). The V end lost 0 bases, the J end lost 4 bases, and 9 bases lay between the germline ends. The CDR3 runs 14 residues. Germline lookup yields CDR1 LNHNV and CDR2 YYDKDF (reference sequence).

This clonotype was counted only a few times. The genes are TRBV5-6 and TRBJ2-5, with TRBD2 as a possible D gene (6 bases). The CDR3 extends over 15 amino acids. Looked up from germline, CDR1 is SGHDT and CDR2 is YYEEEE. V was cut by 0 bases and J by 3 bases, with 12 bases left in between. The CDR3 nucleotides are TGTGCCAGCAGCTTGGGAGGTGGCGGGAAAGAGACCCAGTACTTC. It is translated as CASSLGGGGKETQYF.

This clonotype was counted at least ten times. The chain joins TRBV10-3 to TRBJ2-3; 8 bases agree with TRBD1. With V trimmed by 0 bases and J by 0 bases, 5 bases remained unmatched. The CDR3 extends over 17 amino acids. The germline gives CDR1 ENHRY, CDR2 SYGVKD. CDR3 residues: CAISESTGGWSTDTQYF. The DNA for the CDR3 is TGTGCCATCAGTGAGTCAACAGGGGGATGGAGCACAGATACGCAGTATTTT.